The 17 T cell receptor beta chains given below trace back to one sample, sequenced in a study of long-term antiretroviral therapy in people with HIV. A v3.0 immunoSEQ assay was performed at survey level. Sequenced by immunoSEQ multiplex PCR; TCRdb stores in-frame clones only, minus some. The table lists about 14,000 clones, around 80% of them singletons. The material sequenced was unsorted PBMCs, taken 1.3 years before starting antiretroviral therapy. Receptors were obtained from a middle-aged man with HIV.

The chain combines TRBV27 with TRBJ2-7; TRBD1 might be the D (6 bases). This CDR3 comprises 13 residues. Trimming removed 3 bases from V and 7 bases from J, with 13 bases in between. Germline CDR1 and CDR2: MNHEY and SMNVEV (reference sequence). CDR3 protein: CASSFWQGREQYF. The CDR3 coding sequence is TGTGCCAGCAGTTTCTGGCAGGGGCGGGAGCAGTACTTC.

There are a few counts of this clone. The chain carries TRBV2 and TRBJ1-5; D call uncertain. The CDR3 runs 13 residues. V was cut by 8 bases and J by 4 bases, with 12 bases left in between. Germline V CDR1 and CDR2: SNHLY, FYNNEI. The CDR3 loop is CASSGENNQPQHF. The DNA for the CDR3 is TGTGCCAGCTCAGGAGAAAATAATCAGCCCCAGCATTTT.

The genes are TRBV5-1 and TRBJ2-7; 10 bases match TRBD2. V lost 4 bases and J lost 2; bases outside the gene matches: 6. This CDR3 region has 15 residues. Germline CDR1 and CDR2: SGHRS and YFSETQ. The CDR3 nucleotides are TGCGCCAGCAGCGCCTCACTAGCGGGGACCTACGAGCAGTACTTC. This translates into CASSASLAGTYEQYF.

The V gene is TRBV6-1, the J gene TRBJ1-3, with a tentative D call TRBD1 (5 bases). This CDR3 region has 15 residues. Germline values: CDR1 MNHNS, CDR2 SASEGT. Trimming removed 0 bases at V and 4 bases at J, with 10 bases between. CDR3 nucleotide sequence: TGTGCCAGCAGTGAAGCGGAGGCAGGGGGAAACACCATATATTTT. It yields the protein CASSEAEAGGNTIYF.

The chain recombines TRBV19 with TRBJ2-3, with 12 nucleotides matching TRBD2. This CDR3 region has 16 residues. The trim removed 7 bases at V and 5 bases at J, leaving 10 bases unmatched. Germline V CDR1 and CDR2: LNHDA, SQIVND (reference sequence). In DNA, the CDR3 is TGTGCCAGTACTCCTAGCGGGGGGGCCCTAGGAGATACGCAGTATTTT. Amino acid sequence: CASTPSGGALGDTQYF.

The chain couples TRBV5-5 to TRBJ2-7; tentatively, D is TRBD1 (6 bases). The V and J ends lost 1 base and 1 base respectively, with 12 bases between them. The CDR3 has 15 amino acids. In germline, CDR1 is SGHKS, CDR2 YYEKEE (reference sequence). CDR3 in amino acids: CASSLRAGESYEQYF. In DNA, the CDR3 is TGTGCCAGCAGCTTGAGGGCAGGGGAGTCCTACGAGCAGTACTTC.

The sample holds a few counts of this clone. The chain couples TRBV6-5 to TRBJ1-1, with a possible D match to TRBD1 (5 bases). Trimming shortened V by 2 bases and J by 5 bases, and 18 bases separated the two germline ends. The CDR3 is 16 residues long. Per the germline V gene, CDR1 is MNHEY and CDR2 is SVGAGI. CDR3 amino acids: CASSYENWGMGTEAFF. The CDR3 bases are TGTGCCAGCAGTTACGAGAATTGGGGGATGGGGACTGAAGCTTTCTTT.

The table lists this clone with a few counts. This chain links TRBV7-2 with TRBJ1-1, with no clear D. Per the germline V gene, CDR1 is SGHTA and CDR2 is FQGNSA. Between the trimmed V and J ends, which lost 1 base and 7 bases, there was a span of 10 bases. The CDR3 spans 13 residues. In DNA form, the CDR3 reads TGTGCCAGCAGCTTAGGGACCCGTTTTGAAGCTTTCTTT. It translates to CASSLGTRFEAFF.

The chain links TRBV11-1 to TRBJ2-5, with D perhaps TRBD2 (5 bases). Germline V lookup: CDR1 SGHAT, CDR2 FQDESV (reference sequence). The CDR3 runs to 13 residues. Trimming removed 3 bases from V and 5 bases from J, with 10 bases in between. The CDR3 nucleotides read TGTGCCAGCAGCTTCGGGGTAGGGGAGACCCAGTACTTC. Its protein is CASSFGVGETQYF.

This clone has a handful of counts. The chain couples TRBV10-1 to TRBJ1-1; D is perhaps TRBD1 (5 bases). Germline loops: CDR1 WNHNN, CDR2 SYGVQD (reference sequence). CDR3 length: 13 amino acids. V dropped 4 bases and J dropped 3 bases, with 9 bases sitting between them. CDR3 loop: CASSGGGYTEAFF. The DNA of the CDR3 is TGCGCCAGCAGTGGCGGGGGGTACACTGAAGCTTTCTTT.

The V gene is TRBV21-1, the J gene TRBJ1-3; the DNA was not compared with TRBD1, the D call given in the table. TRBV21-1 is marked as a pseudogene. The CDR3 consists of 18 residues. As DNA, the CDR3 is TGTGCCAGCAGCAAAGCGCCCGAGGGACAGTTCTCTGGAAACACCATATATTTT. It is translated as CASSKAPEGQFSGNTIYF.

V and J are TRBV5-8 and TRBJ1-5; D may be TRBD1 (6 bases). CDR3 length: 17 amino acids. Germline V gene sequence: CDR1 SGHTS, CDR2 YDEGEE. V shed 0 bases and J shed 3 bases, with 16 bases lying between them. The DNA of the CDR3 is TGTGCCAGCAGCTTGGCCCGGGGGGCAGGGACCAATCAGCCCCAGCATTTT. Translated, it gives CASSLARGAGTNQPQHF.

This chain links TRBV4-1 with TRBJ1-1, with no clear D. The CDR3 has 18 residues. Trimming cost V 0 bases and J 1 base, with 18 bases left between them. Germline CDR1 and CDR2: MGHRA and YSYEKL. DNA of the CDR3: TGCGCCAGCAGCCAAGATTATCGGAACACCAGAAAGAACACTGAAGCTTTCTTT. This translates into CASSQDYRNTRKNTEAFF.

The V call is TRBV29-1, the J call TRBJ1-3; no clear D. Germline CDR1 SQVTM, CDR2 ANQGSEA. Trimming left V 4 bases short and J 4 bases short, with 14 bases between. The CDR3 runs 14 residues. The CDR3 reads CSVGAAGEGNTIYF. The DNA for the CDR3 is TGCAGCGTTGGTGCGGCAGGAGAAGGAAACACCATATATTTT.

This rearrangement joins TRBV19 to TRBJ1-5, with D maybe TRBD1 (6 bases). The germline V gene has CDR1 LNHDA and CDR2 SQIVND (reference sequence). CDR3 length: 15 residues. V lost 5 bases and J lost 1, with 12 bases in between. The CDR3 DNA reads TGTGCCAGTAGTGACAACAGGGTAAGCAATCAGCCCCAGCATTTT. Translated: CASSDNRVSNQPQHF. Full variable domain (outside the CDR3, taken from reference TRBV19 and TRBJ1-5): DGGITQSPKYLFRKEGQNVTLSCEQNLNHDAMYWYRQDPGQGLRLIYYSQIVNDFQKGDIAEGYSVSREKKESFPLTVTSAQKNPTAFYLCASSDNRVSNQPQHFGDGTRLSIL.

CDR3 coding DNA: TGTGCCATCAGTGAGTCGATGTTCACAGATACGCAGTATTTT. It encodes CAISESMFTDTQYF. J is TRBJ2-3 and V is TRBV10-3; no clear D. This CDR3 has 14 amino acids. The ends were cut back, 0 bases at V and 2 bases at J, with 6 bases in the middle. CDR1 ENHRY and CDR2 SYGVKD come from the germline V gene.

This chain joins TRBV7-2 and TRBJ2-4; D not resolved. The CDR3 is 18 amino acids. Germline CDR1 and CDR2: SGHTA and FQGNSA. Trimming shortened V by 2 bases and J by 1 base, and 18 bases separated the two germline ends. The CDR3 sequence is CASSLSGLISNAKNIQYF. The CDR3 region has the DNA TGTGCCAGCAGCTTATCCGGCCTTATATCCAACGCCAAAAACATTCAGTACTTC.